This T cell receptor (beta chain) was documented in a study of blood T cell repertoires in COVID-19. In the study overall: In each case, the material was cDNA or gDNA derived from T cells, B-cell-depleted T cells, or PBMCs.

The assay was immunoSEQ multiplex PCR, and TCRdb's table has in-frame clones only and misses some. Among roughly 190,000 clones listed, about 78% were seen once. The germline V gene has CDR1 SGHNT and CDR2 YYREEE (reference sequence). After removal of 4 bases from V and 7 bases from J, the junction contained 19 bases not matched to a gene. The CDR3 loop spans 18 amino acids. The chain is built from TRBV5-4 and TRBJ2-2; 7 bases map to TRBD2. Sequencing used peripheral blood. The sequence came from a woman between 50 and 59 years old with active or convalescent COVID-19. For the CDR3, the DNA is TGTGCCAGCAGCCCGCTAGAAAGTAGCGGGTCTCGGGTCGGGGAGCTGTTTTTT. This translates into CASSPLESSGSRVGELFF.